These 31 T cell receptor beta chains were all obtained from the same sample, sequenced in a study of blood T cell repertoires in COVID-19. Data came from immunoSEQ multiplex PCR; TCRdb stores just in-frame clones and leaves some out. The data show 100,000 or so clones, roughly 86% seen once. The sample comprised peripheral blood. The receptor set was obtained from a human donor in a cohort sampled during active COVID-19.

This clone was recorded only once. The V call is TRBV10-3, the J call TRBJ2-7; no clear D. V was cut by 8 bases and J by 2 bases, with 19 bases left in between. This CDR3 contains 15 residues. Germline assignment: CDR1 ENHRY and CDR2 SYGVKD. CDR3 loop: CAIRKEWRPPYEQYF. Here the CDR3 DNA reads TGTGCCATCCGAAAGGAATGGCGGCCTCCCTACGAGCAGTACTTC.

This clone came up a few times. V is TRBV19 and J is TRBJ1-2; D not resolved. The germline V and J ends were trimmed by 3 bases and 6 bases, with 11 bases remaining between them. Germline values: CDR1 LNHDA, CDR2 SQIVND (reference sequence). CDR3 length equals 13 residues. This CDR3 is CASSIKAVNGYTF. CDR3 nucleotide sequence: TGTGCCAGTAGTATCAAGGCGGTAAATGGCTACACCTTC.

The rearrangement joins TRBV28 to TRBJ2-2; D is unresolved. The CDR3 is 12 amino acids. Deletions cut 7 bases from V and 5 bases from J, with 8 bases between. Germline CDR1 MDHEN, CDR2 SYDVKM. CDR3 sequence reads: CASTLATGELFF. CDR3 in DNA: TGTGCCAGCACGTTAGCTACCGGGGAGCTGTTTTTT. Drawing the rest from reference TRBV28 and TRBJ2-2, the complete variable domain is DVKVTQSSRYLVKRTGEKVFLECVQDMDHENMFWYRQDPGLGLRLIYFSYDVKMKEKGDIPEGYSVSREKKERFSLILESASTNQTSMYLCASTLATGELFFGEGSRLTVL.

The V call is TRBV18, the J call TRBJ2-7; 10 bases align to TRBD1. CDR3 length equals 15 residues. With V trimmed by 4 bases and J by 2 bases, 5 bases remained unmatched. Germline loops: CDR1 KGHSH, CDR2 LQKENI. CDR3 sequence: CASSQTGGQTYEQYF. The CDR3 coding sequence is TGTGCCAGCTCACAGACAGGGGGCCAGACCTACGAGCAGTACTTC. The full variable domain, in which reference TRBV18 and TRBJ2-7 provide the parts outside the CDR3, is NAGVMQNPRHLVRRRGQEARLRCSPMKGHSHVYWYRQLPEEGLKFMVYLQKENIIDESGMPKERFSAEFPKEGPSILRIQQVVRGDSAAYFCASSQTGGQTYEQYFGPGTRLTVT.

V and J are TRBV29-1 and TRBJ2-2; 8 nucleotides align to TRBD1. CDR1 is SQVTM, CDR2 ANQGSEA, per germline. J gave up 0 bases and V 6 bases, and 6 bases lay outside the gene matches. The CDR3 has 15 amino acids. The chain's CDR3 is CSVLLQGANTGELFF. CDR3 DNA: TGCAGCGTGCTATTACAGGGGGCGAACACCGGGGAGCTGTTTTTT.

J is TRBJ1-2 and V is TRBV3-1 (or the pseudogene TRBV3-2), with 7 bases that match TRBD1. V shed 1 base, J shed 8 bases, and the junction held 16 bases outside the gene matches. CDR1 and CDR2 (germline): LGHDT, YNNKEL (reference sequence). This CDR3 is 17 amino acids long. This chain's CDR3 is CASSQAFGGVGGLGYTF. The CDR3 nucleotides are TGTGCCAGCAGCCAAGCCTTTGGGGGTGTAGGGGGCTTAGGCTACACCTTC.

The chain carries TRBV7-2 and TRBJ2-7, with a weak D call TRBD2 (6 bases). The CDR3 totals 12 residues. Trimming pared 5 bases from V and 4 bases from J, leaving 9 bases between. CDR1 SGHTA and CDR2 FQGNSA come from the germline V gene. The CDR3, as DNA: TGTGCCAGCAGCCGTAGCGGATACGAGCAGTACTTC. It codes for CASSRSGYEQYF.

This clone was counted between two and nine times. The CDR3 DNA sequence: TGTGCCAGCAGTAGCACAGGGGGGGGAACAGATACGCAGTATTTT. It translates to CASSSTGGGTDTQYF. This chain links TRBV6-5 with TRBJ2-3, with D maybe TRBD1 (8 bases). Trimming took off 5 bases at V and 3 bases at J, with 15 bases between the two ends. Germline-derived CDR1 and CDR2 are MNHEY and SVGAGI. CDR3 size: 15 residues.

Points on this clone: Other DNA variants within this sample encode the same CDR3. The chain has TRBV10-3 and TRBJ2-5, with D perhaps matching TRBD2 (5 bases). CDR1 and CDR2 (germline): ENHRY, SYGVKD. The V end lost 2 bases, the J end lost 0 bases, and 7 bases lay between the germline ends. This CDR3 contains 14 residues. The CDR3 here is CAISEIAYQETQYF. CDR3 nucleotide sequence: TGTGCCATCAGTGAGATAGCGTACCAAGAGACCCAGTACTTC.

The CDR3 loop is CASSQLTSGRYLIEQYF. The CDR3 bases are TGTGCCAGCAGCCAGCTCACTAGCGGGAGGTACCTAATCGAGCAGTACTTC. V and J are TRBV3-1 (or the pseudogene TRBV3-2) and TRBJ2-7, with 12 bases that match TRBD2. The germline V gene encodes CDR1 LGHDT and CDR2 YNNKEL (reference sequence). The CDR3 loop spans 17 amino acids. V trimming: 3 bases; J trimming: 6 bases; junction bases outside the gene matches: 12.

This chain connects TRBV6-5 to TRBJ2-7, with 11 bases aligning to TRBD2. The CDR3 contains 14 residues. Trimming took 6 bases from V and 7 from J; bases not matched to a gene: 8. The germline V gene has CDR1 MNHEY and CDR2 SVGAGI. Here the CDR3 reads CASRSLAGAGEQYF. The CDR3 nucleotides are TGTGCCAGCAGGTCACTAGCGGGAGCTGGAGAGCAGTACTTC.

The chain combines TRBV5-1 with TRBJ1-6; 9 nucleotides match TRBD1. This CDR3 spans 14 amino acids. Trimming removed 3 bases from V and 9 bases from J; junction bases left unmatched: 4. Germline-derived CDR1 and CDR2 are SGHRS and YFSETQ. The CDR3 protein is CASSSGTGLSPLHF. The CDR3 DNA reads TGCGCCAGCAGCTCCGGGACAGGGCTTTCACCCCTCCACTTT.

The V and J genes are TRBV7-3 and TRBJ2-3; TRBD2 matches 14 bases. This CDR3 has 19 amino acids. After removal of 5 bases from V and 1 base from J, the junction contained 11 bases not matched to a gene. Germline assignment: CDR1 SGHTA and CDR2 FQGTGA. CDR3 DNA sequence: TGTGCCAGCAGCCCCCGGGGACTAGCGGGAGTGGGAGGCACAGATACGCAGTATTTT. It is translated as CASSPRGLAGVGGTDTQYF. Full variable domain (remainder filled in from reference TRBV7-3 and TRBJ2-3): GAGVSQTPSNKVTEKGKYVELRCDPISGHTALYWYRQSLGQGPEFLIYFQGTGAADDSGLPNDRFFAVRPEGSVSTLKIQRTERGDSAVYLCASSPRGLAGVGGTDTQYFGPGTRLTVL.

The V call is TRBV11-2, the J call TRBJ2-5; a possible D gene is TRBD1 (5 bases). The CDR3 loop spans 11 amino acids. The V gene's germline CDR1 is SGHAT and CDR2 FQNNGV. With 4 bases removed from V and 9 bases from J, the gap between germline ends came to 9 bases. CDR3 sequence (DNA): TGTGCCAGCAGCTGGGAAGGGGCCCAGTACTTC. Amino acids: CASSWEGAQYF.

This chain uses TRBV9 with TRBJ2-1; D is ambiguous. Germline-derived CDR1 and CDR2 are SGDLS and YYNGEE. This CDR3 spans 14 amino acids. V was clipped by 4 bases and J by 9 bases, with 17 bases between them. CDR3 residues: CASSPREVDREQFF. The CDR3 bases are TGTGCCAGCAGCCCCCGCGAAGTAGATCGTGAGCAGTTCTTC.

This sequence joins TRBV2 and TRBJ2-7; D remains unclear. This CDR3 contains 13 residues. Trimming left V 9 bases short and J 4 bases short, with 16 bases between. Germline-derived CDR1 and CDR2 are SNHLY and FYNNEI. The CDR3 bases are TGTGCCAGTGAGAGGCGGCGGCCGTACGAGCAGTACTTC. Its translation: CASERRRPYEQYF.

This clone was observed a few times. The gene calls are TRBV19 and TRBJ2-3, with D possibly being TRBD1 (6 bases). The germline V and J ends were trimmed by 8 bases and 4 bases, with 16 bases remaining between them. The germline CDR1 and CDR2 sequences are LNHDA and SQIVND (reference sequence). This CDR3 has 14 residues. The CDR3 region is CASSTGKWADTQYF. CDR3 coding DNA: TGTGCCAGTTCTACAGGGAAGTGGGCAGATACGCAGTATTTT. The full variable domain, rest sourced from reference TRBV19 and TRBJ2-3, is DGGITQSPKYLFRKEGQNVTLSCEQNLNHDAMYWYRQDPGQGLRLIYYSQIVNDFQKGDIAEGYSVSREKKESFPLTVTSAQKNPTAFYLCASSTGKWADTQYFGPGTRLTVL.

The chain joins TRBV12-3 or TRBV12-4 to TRBJ2-2; D possibly corresponds to TRBD2 (6 bases). The CDR3 contains 13 residues. Trimming shortened V by 6 bases and J by 11 bases, and 16 bases separated the two germline ends. The CDR3 reads CASSPSMGGELFF. The CDR3 DNA follows: TGTGCCAGCAGCCCTAGTATGGGGGGAGAGCTGTTTTTT.

The chain joins TRBV20-1 to TRBJ2-1; 8 bases align to TRBD2. V lost 3 bases to trimming and J lost 2 bases; unmatched junction nucleotides: 12. Germline V gene lookup returns CDR1 DFQATT and CDR2 SNEGSKA (reference sequence). The CDR3 totals 17 residues. CDR3 in amino acids: CSASSPAGRGAYNEQFF. The CDR3 region has the DNA TGCAGTGCTAGTAGTCCGGCCGGGAGGGGGGCCTACAATGAGCAGTTCTTC.

The J gene is TRBJ2-2, the V gene TRBV5-1; perhaps TRBD1 as D (5 bases). Trimming left V 6 bases short and J 7 bases short, with 13 bases between. From germline, CDR1 is SGHRS and CDR2 YFSETQ. The length of the CDR3 is 13 residues. CDR3 sequence reads: CASTSGDSGELFF. CDR3 coding DNA: TGCGCCAGCACCTCAGGTGACAGCGGGGAGCTGTTTTTT.

The rearrangement joins TRBV27 to TRBJ2-7, with D maybe TRBD2 (6 bases). Germline-derived CDR1 and CDR2 are MNHEY and SMNVEV (reference sequence). CDR3 length: 14 amino acids. V was cut by 5 bases and J by 3 bases, with 14 bases left in between. CDR3 region: CASSDQRGGYEQYF. CDR3 DNA: TGTGCCAGCAGTGACCAGAGGGGAGGCTACGAGCAGTACTTC.

This chain links TRBV11-3 with TRBJ2-3; D gene uncertain. Germline loops: CDR1 SGHNT, CDR2 YENEEA. Trimming shortened V by 1 base and J by 0 bases, and 8 bases separated the two germline ends. This CDR3 spans 15 amino acids. The CDR3 DNA is TGTGCCAGCAGCTTAGGAGATTGGAGCACAGATACGCAGTATTTT. This codes for CASSLGDWSTDTQYF.

In this sample, this clone turned up once. The rearrangement links TRBV9 to TRBJ1-6, with D possibly matching TRBD1 (6 bases). The V and J ends lost 2 bases and 1 base respectively, with 13 bases between them. The CDR3 spans 17 residues. Germline values: CDR1 SGDLS, CDR2 YYNGEE. The chain's CDR3 is CASSVAGARSYNSPLHF. CDR3 nucleotides: TGTGCCAGCAGCGTCGCAGGGGCGAGGTCCTATAATTCACCCCTCCACTTT.

The chain recombines TRBV7-6 with TRBJ1-1; D not certain. Deletions cut 9 bases from V and 5 bases from J, with 13 bases between. CDR3 length equals 12 residues. Germline V CDR1 and CDR2: SGHVS, FNYEAQ. The CDR3 DNA reads TGTGCCAGTGGAGGTCTATCGACTGAAGCTTTCTTT. This sequence encodes CASGGLSTEAFF.

This chain uses TRBV29-1 with TRBJ1-4, with 7 nucleotides matching TRBD1. Germline CDR1 and CDR2: SQVTM and ANQGSEA. V was clipped by 8 bases and J by 5 bases; unmatched bases: 8. The CDR3 has 13 amino acids. CDR3 sequence: CSLRDSLNEKLFF. The CDR3 DNA reads as TGCAGCCTGCGGGACAGCCTGAATGAAAAACTGTTTTTT.

The rearrangement links TRBV5-4 to TRBJ2-5; 7 bases align to TRBD1. The CDR3 runs 15 residues. Germline V gene lookup returns CDR1 SGHNT and CDR2 YYREEE (reference sequence). V lost 4 bases, J lost 5 bases, and 11 bases stayed unmatched. CDR3 DNA: TGTGCCAGCAGCCCAAATCCCGACAGGGCGGAGACCCAGTACTTC. Protein product: CASSPNPDRAETQYF.

In this sample, this clone turned up a few times. The rearrangement joins TRBV7-3 to TRBJ2-5; perhaps TRBD1 as D (6 bases). There are 16 residues in the CDR3. Trimming removed 0 bases from V and 5 bases from J, with 16 bases in between. CDR1 is SGHTA, CDR2 FQGTGA, per germline. In DNA, the CDR3 is TGTGCCAGCAGCTTAACGAACCACAGGGCGACGGAGACCCAGTACTTC. It encodes CASSLTNHRATETQYF.

The chain is built from TRBV18 and TRBJ1-5, with 8 bases identical to TRBD1. This CDR3 is built from 16 residues. The germline gives CDR1 KGHSH, CDR2 LQKENI. Unmatched junction bases numbered 6, after V lost 2 bases and J lost 3 bases. The CDR3 DNA sequence: TGTGCCAGCTCACCAGGGGCACAGGGGGTCAATCAGCCCCAGCATTTT. Its protein is CASSPGAQGVNQPQHF.

The chain carries TRBV12-3 or TRBV12-4 and TRBJ2-3; D is uncertain. The CDR3 contains 13 residues. V dropped 3 bases and J dropped 6 bases, with 10 bases sitting between them. The DNA of the CDR3 is TGTGCCAGCAGTTTTAAAGGAGATGATACGCAGTATTTT. This translates into CASSFKGDDTQYF.

CDR3 sequence: CASSVDWVGEKLFF. CDR3 sequence (DNA): TGTGCCAGCAGCGTAGACTGGGTGGGCGAAAAACTGTTTTTT. The chain recombines TRBV9 with TRBJ1-4, with D unresolved. The CDR3 loop spans 14 amino acids. Germline CDR1 reads SGDLS; CDR2 reads YYNGEE. V was trimmed by 0 bases and J by 8 bases, leaving 11 bases between them.

The chain recombines TRBV19 with TRBJ1-5, with TRBD1 as a possible D gene (6 bases). The CDR3 extends over 15 amino acids. The germline V and J ends were trimmed by 5 bases and 5 bases, with 16 bases remaining between them. The V gene's germline CDR1 is LNHDA and CDR2 SQIVND (reference sequence). The CDR3 region has the DNA TGTGCCAGTAGTCCCGCTCAACAGGGTTATCAGCCCCAGCATTTT. Amino acid sequence: CASSPAQQGYQPQHF.